These T cell receptor beta chains were read from a single sample in a study of radiation and T cells in renal cell carcinoma. TCRdb's copy holds only in-frame clones and misses some; the assay was immunoSEQ multiplex PCR. The sample lists fewer than 150,000 clones, 88% seen once, with about 5% in the top ten. The sample here was blood, taken from a patient whose treatment included radiotherapy and nephrectomy. The receptor set was obtained from a woman between 70 and 85 years old with renal cell carcinoma. Each CDR3 is given with its conserved first and last residue. Each record gives: clone size, J gene, D gene, V gene, CDR3 protein, CDR3 DNA. A D gene is named only where the DNA matches it firmly. The size of a clone is reported for some rows only, either as once, few or many, or as a class for expanded clones.

clone_size: -
j_call: TRBJ2-1
d_call: TRBD2
v_call: TRBV27
cdr3_aa: CASTFAGGPGNEQFF
cdr3_nt: TGTGCCAGCACCTTCGCGGGGGGGCCAGGGAATGAGCAGTTCTTC

clone_size: -
j_call: TRBJ2-4
d_call: TRBD1
v_call: TRBV6-6
cdr3_aa: CAVTDRVKNIQYF
cdr3_nt: TGTGCCGTTACTGACAGGGTCAAAAACATTCAGTACTTC

clone_size: few
j_call: TRBJ1-1
d_call: -
v_call: TRBV2
cdr3_aa: CASSWSSTEAFF
cdr3_nt: TGTGCCAGCAGTTGGAGCTCCACTGAAGCTTTCTTT

clone_size: -
j_call: TRBJ1-6
d_call: TRBD1
v_call: TRBV6-6
cdr3_aa: CASSNGQGANSPLHF
cdr3_nt: TGTGCCAGCAGTAACGGACAGGGGGCCAATTCACCCCTCCACTTT

clone_size: -
j_call: TRBJ1-5
d_call: -
v_call: TRBV7-8
cdr3_aa: CASSLIQDIGQPQHF
cdr3_nt: TGTGCCAGCAGCTTAATACAGGATATCGGTCAGCCCCAGCATTTT

clone_size: few
j_call: TRBJ1-3
d_call: -
v_call: TRBV30
cdr3_aa: CAGRGGNTIYF
cdr3_nt: TGTGCCGGACGGGGTGGAAACACCATATATTTT

clone_size: -
j_call: TRBJ2-1
d_call: -
v_call: TRBV19
cdr3_aa: CASSIVSSYNEQFF
cdr3_nt: TGTGCCAGTAGTATCGTCAGCTCCTACAATGAGCAGTTCTTC

clone_size: -
j_call: TRBJ1-2
d_call: -
v_call: TRBV20-1
cdr3_aa: CSARDLRDYTF
cdr3_nt: TGCAGTGCTAGAGATCTACGGGATTACACCTTC

clone_size: -
j_call: TRBJ2-1
d_call: TRBD1
v_call: TRBV5-1
cdr3_aa: CASSSGQGLQFF
cdr3_nt: TGCGCCAGCAGCTCCGGACAGGGGCTTCAGTTCTTC

clone_size: -
j_call: TRBJ2-5
d_call: -
v_call: TRBV29-1
cdr3_aa: CSVARDGQETQYF
cdr3_nt: TGCAGCGTTGCCCGGGACGGCCAAGAGACCCAGTACTTC

clone_size: few
j_call: TRBJ1-1
d_call: -
v_call: TRBV18
cdr3_aa: CASSPNAAEAFF
cdr3_nt: TGTGCCAGCTCCCCCAACGCCGCTGAAGCTTTCTTT

clone_size: -
j_call: TRBJ1-5
d_call: -
v_call: TRBV6-1
cdr3_aa: CASSEEGSNQPQHF
cdr3_nt: TGTGCCAGCAGTGAAGAAGGGAGCAATCAGCCCCAGCATTTT

clone_size: -
j_call: TRBJ2-2
d_call: -
v_call: TRBV2
cdr3_aa: CASSEESGELFF
cdr3_nt: TGTGCCAGCAGTGAAGAGTCCGGGGAGCTGTTTTTT

clone_size: -
j_call: TRBJ2-3
d_call: TRBD2
v_call: TRBV19
cdr3_aa: CATQRGRGTDTQYF
cdr3_nt: TGTGCCACTCAACGAGGGAGGGGCACAGATACGCAGTATTTT

clone_size: -
j_call: TRBJ2-7
d_call: -
v_call: TRBV4-3
cdr3_aa: CASSQDQGHYYEQYF
cdr3_nt: TGCGCCAGCAGCCAAGATCAGGGACATTACTACGAGCAGTACTTC

clone_size: -
j_call: TRBJ2-1
d_call: TRBD2
v_call: TRBV29-1
cdr3_aa: CSVEPTSGAQFF
cdr3_nt: TGCAGCGTTGAACCGACTAGCGGGGCTCAGTTCTTC

clone_size: -
j_call: TRBJ2-4
d_call: -
v_call: TRBV7-2
cdr3_aa: CASSPRAVGIQYF
cdr3_nt: TGTGCCAGCAGCCCACGAGCGGTAGGCATTCAGTACTTC

clone_size: -
j_call: TRBJ1-1
d_call: -
v_call: TRBV9
cdr3_aa: CASSVTHLMNTEAFF
cdr3_nt: TGTGCCAGCAGCGTAACACACCTGATGAACACTGAAGCTTTCTTT

clone_size: once
j_call: TRBJ2-1
d_call: -
v_call: TRBV6-6
cdr3_aa: CASSYHGTRSGNEQFF
cdr3_nt: TGTGCCAGCAGTTACCACGGGACACGGTCCGGTAATGAGCAGTTCTTC

clone_size: -
j_call: TRBJ2-2
d_call: -
v_call: TRBV10-3
cdr3_aa: CAIRKNTGELFF
cdr3_nt: TGTGCCATCAGGAAAAACACCGGGGAGCTGTTTTTT

clone_size: once
j_call: TRBJ1-2
d_call: -
v_call: TRBV9
cdr3_aa: CASSARDLWPGGYTF
cdr3_nt: TGTGCCAGCAGCGCGCGTGATTTGTGGCCGGGTGGCTACACCTTC

clone_size: -
j_call: TRBJ1-4
d_call: -
v_call: TRBV27
cdr3_aa: CASSLQGQEKLFF
cdr3_nt: TGTGCCAGCAGTTTACAGGGGCAGGAAAAACTGTTTTTT

clone_size: few
j_call: TRBJ1-1
d_call: -
v_call: TRBV5-1
cdr3_aa: CASKEDIEAFF
cdr3_nt: TGCGCCAGCAAAGAGGACATCGAAGCTTTCTTT

clone_size: -
j_call: TRBJ2-5
d_call: TRBD2
v_call: TRBV11-2
cdr3_aa: CASSLVRPTSGGAGETQYF
cdr3_nt: TGTGCCAGCAGCTTAGTCCGACCGACTAGCGGGGGGGCTGGGGAGACCCAGTACTTC

clone_size: -
j_call: TRBJ2-3
d_call: -
v_call: TRBV7-2
cdr3_aa: CASRPTGTDTQYF
cdr3_nt: TGTGCCAGCAGGCCTACAGGGACAGATACGCAGTATTTT

clone_size: once
j_call: TRBJ2-7
d_call: TRBD1
v_call: TRBV28
cdr3_aa: CASTGQAPYEQYF
cdr3_nt: TGTGCCAGCACGGGACAGGCCCCCTACGAGCAGTACTTC

clone_size: -
j_call: TRBJ1-1
d_call: -
v_call: TRBV9
cdr3_aa: CASSVGAVVITEAFF
cdr3_nt: TGTGCCAGCAGCGTAGGAGCAGTAGTAATAACTGAAGCTTTCTTT

clone_size: once
j_call: TRBJ2-3
d_call: TRBD2
v_call: TRBV7-2
cdr3_aa: CASSLRSRARGGSTDTQYF
cdr3_nt: TGTGCCAGCAGCTTACGGTCGCGGGCGCGGGGGGGTAGCACAGATACGCAGTATTTT

clone_size: -
j_call: TRBJ2-7
d_call: -
v_call: TRBV4-3
cdr3_aa: CASSQDFRKQYF
cdr3_nt: TGCGCCAGCAGCCAAGATTTCAGGAAGCAGTACTTC